A selection of T cell receptor beta chains follows, all from one sample in a study of blood T cells in healthy people across ages. TCRdb itself ran the 5' RACE reads through MiXCR, one entry per CDR3 protein. Found here are around 500,000 distinct CDR3 sequences, around 50% of them singletons; the top ten hold approximately 23%. Sequences were obtained from blood. The receptors were gathered from a man older than 75 in good health. The CDR3 runs from the conserved cysteine through the conserved F or W. Fields, in order: J gene, V gene, clone size, CDR3 protein. Clone size appears in some rows only: once, few, many, or a class for an expanded clone.

J gene: TRBJ2-1
V gene: TRBV6-1
clone size: many
CDR3 protein: CASRRRVGQGSSYNEQFF

J gene: TRBJ2-5
V gene: TRBV3-1
clone size: -
CDR3 protein: CASSPHEGFGQYF

J gene: TRBJ2-3
V gene: TRBV3-1
clone size: -
CDR3 protein: CASSQDSPAGGQDTQYF

J gene: TRBJ2-3
V gene: TRBV5-1
clone size: -
CDR3 protein: CASSLNGHYITDTQYF

J gene: TRBJ2-7
V gene: TRBV2
clone size: -
CDR3 protein: CASSEELMYEQYF

J gene: TRBJ1-2
V gene: TRBV9
clone size: -
CDR3 protein: CASSPGQNTIYGYTF

J gene: -
V gene: TRBV18
clone size: -
CDR3 protein: CASSGDRGPYEQYF

J gene: TRBJ2-1
V gene: TRBV4-1
clone size: few
CDR3 protein: CASSHGSTGGLNNEQFF

J gene: TRBJ2-1
V gene: TRBV6-2/TRBV6-3
clone size: few
CDR3 protein: CASSTRGDSGGRNEQFF

J gene: TRBJ2-1
V gene: TRBV29-1
clone size: -
CDR3 protein: CSSERISGRAVFEQFF

J gene: TRBJ1-2
V gene: TRBV5-1
clone size: -
CDR3 protein: CASSSAVEGTGYGYTF

J gene: TRBJ1-6
V gene: TRBV12-3/TRBV12-4
clone size: -
CDR3 protein: CACTPDRANSPLHF

J gene: TRBJ2-5
V gene: TRBV7-2
clone size: -
CDR3 protein: CASSLEVLAGVQQYF

J gene: TRBJ1-2
V gene: TRBV15
clone size: -
CDR3 protein: CATSRGAGGILDGYTF

J gene: -
V gene: TRBV7-2
clone size: -
CDR3 protein: CASSPQALAGMYEQYF

J gene: TRBJ2-7
V gene: TRBV7-6
clone size: -
CDR3 protein: CAGRTGAPFYEQYF

J gene: TRBJ2-7
V gene: TRBV6-2/TRBV6-3
clone size: -
CDR3 protein: CASRTTSGSTPKEWKQYF

J gene: TRBJ1-1
V gene: TRBV10-3
clone size: -
CDR3 protein: CAIRKGQDTEAFF

J gene: TRBJ1-6
V gene: TRBV7-2
clone size: few
CDR3 protein: CASSHGPTYNSPLHF

J gene: TRBJ1-4
V gene: TRBV27
clone size: -
CDR3 protein: CASTRQIATNEKLFF

J gene: TRBJ1-1
V gene: TRBV5-6
clone size: -
CDR3 protein: CASSFRSHMNTEAFF

J gene: TRBJ2-5
V gene: TRBV20-1
clone size: few
CDR3 protein: CSARRTSGSVQETQYF

J gene: TRBJ2-1
V gene: TRBV5-1
clone size: -
CDR3 protein: CASSSSFGLAATNEQFF

J gene: TRBJ2-5
V gene: TRBV11-3
clone size: -
CDR3 protein: CASSHRTSGRIETQYF

J gene: TRBJ2-1
V gene: TRBV4-3
clone size: -
CDR3 protein: CASSRQPGTGGNEQFF

J gene: TRBJ2-1
V gene: TRBV3-1
clone size: -
CDR3 protein: CASSPRGQGTNNEQFF

J gene: TRBJ2-5
V gene: TRBV3-1
clone size: -
CDR3 protein: CASSQVPGETQYF

J gene: TRBJ2-5
V gene: TRBV6-6
clone size: -
CDR3 protein: CASSHGTSFVETQYF

J gene: TRBJ2-2
V gene: TRBV7-2
clone size: -
CDR3 protein: CASSLRGNGELFF

J gene: TRBJ1-1
V gene: TRBV6-2/TRBV6-3
clone size: -
CDR3 protein: CASSYSGTAYNTEAFF

J gene: TRBJ2-3
V gene: TRBV9
clone size: -
CDR3 protein: CASSAAAGGVTDTQYF

J gene: TRBJ2-1
V gene: TRBV6-2/TRBV6-3
clone size: -
CDR3 protein: CASSPGLVNEQFF

J gene: TRBJ2-3
V gene: TRBV3-1
clone size: -
CDR3 protein: CASSQDYGGHSTDTQYF

J gene: TRBJ1-1
V gene: TRBV15
clone size: few
CDR3 protein: CATSRENRGLGTEAFF

J gene: TRBJ2-1
V gene: TRBV2
clone size: -
CDR3 protein: CASRRNPGSRGNEQFF

J gene: TRBJ1-4
V gene: TRBV27
clone size: once
CDR3 protein: CASSTGPNEKLFF

J gene: TRBJ2-7
V gene: TRBV20-1
clone size: few
CDR3 protein: CSAGTSGTYEQYF

J gene: TRBJ2-1
V gene: TRBV5-1
clone size: few
CDR3 protein: CASSLAVWAGDLSVNEQFF

J gene: TRBJ2-7
V gene: TRBV15
clone size: -
CDR3 protein: CATSRTAGASYEQYF

J gene: TRBJ2-5
V gene: TRBV7-3
clone size: few
CDR3 protein: CASSLNGGETQYF

J gene: TRBJ2-5
V gene: TRBV29-1
clone size: -
CDR3 protein: CSVLGQGMETQYF

J gene: TRBJ1-5
V gene: TRBV6-5
clone size: once
CDR3 protein: CASSYFKDLGVHQPQHF

J gene: TRBJ1-1
V gene: TRBV20-1
clone size: few
CDR3 protein: CSATRGRDTEAFF

J gene: TRBJ1-1
V gene: TRBV29-1
clone size: -
CDR3 protein: CSVRPGGNTEAFF

J gene: TRBJ2-5
V gene: TRBV12-3/TRBV12-4
clone size: few
CDR3 protein: CASSLQVWGETQYF

J gene: TRBJ2-1
V gene: TRBV15
clone size: few
CDR3 protein: CATSITSGGFSYNEQFF

J gene: TRBJ1-1
V gene: TRBV6-2/TRBV6-3
clone size: once
CDR3 protein: CASSYSTGVEAFF

J gene: TRBJ2-7
V gene: TRBV5-6
clone size: -
CDR3 protein: CASSPGDSVLYEQYF

J gene: TRBJ1-4
V gene: TRBV20-1
clone size: few
CDR3 protein: CSATTGQGQPSGLFF

J gene: TRBJ2-5
V gene: TRBV7-9
clone size: -
CDR3 protein: CASSLYGLGETQYF

J gene: TRBJ2-1
V gene: TRBV20-1
clone size: once
CDR3 protein: CSARDSRPNEQFF

J gene: TRBJ1-2
V gene: TRBV7-2
clone size: -
CDR3 protein: CASSPTGAGGYTF

J gene: TRBJ2-7
V gene: TRBV20-1
clone size: few
CDR3 protein: CSAWQGAGYEQYF

J gene: TRBJ2-4
V gene: TRBV4-2
clone size: -
CDR3 protein: CASSQGLPGRRNIQYF

J gene: TRBJ2-3
V gene: TRBV2
clone size: -
CDR3 protein: CTSRTGLSTDTQYF

J gene: TRBJ2-3
V gene: TRBV20-1
clone size: once
CDR3 protein: CSARGLAGVGDTQYF

J gene: TRBJ1-1
V gene: TRBV7-9
clone size: -
CDR3 protein: CASSSSWDTGRRNTEAFF

J gene: TRBJ1-2
V gene: TRBV28
clone size: -
CDR3 protein: CATGTGIYGYTF

J gene: TRBJ1-2
V gene: TRBV9
clone size: -
CDR3 protein: CASSVATESDSRGGYTF